This T cell receptor (beta chain) came from a study of control samples from healthy donors and cancer patients (dated by TCRdb to the early 2020s). The method behind the library was the immunoSEQ multiplex PCR assay. This is the immuneACCESS table as TCRdb keeps it, with only in-frame sequences that have V and J called. A part of the clones is gone; compared with another copy, unresolved V genes explain less than half, and the rest is unexplained. The sample yields about 75,000 clones; approximately 94% were counted once. Clones ranked in the top ten supply about 6.2% of the sample. CDR1 and CDR2 (SGHTA, FQGNSA) derive from the germline V gene. V sheds 1 base and J sheds 2 bases, leaving 9 bases between their ends. From the cysteine up to the phenylalanine, the CDR3 has a length of 15 residues. Left in the record is the CDR3 DNA by itself, 45 bases read in frame from the first base. About this clone itself: Its antigen is currently not known. Base qualities are not recorded, but no much larger clone differs from it by a single base.

The rearrangement joined TRBV7-2 to TRBJ1-3; TRBD1 is a weak D gene call, 6 bases matching. This receptor was taken from a middle-aged woman in good health. Sequenced material: blood. For the CDR3, the sequence is CASSLGRGTGNTIYF. The DNA reads as follows: TGTGCCAGCAGCTTAGGGAGGGGGACTGGAAACACCATATATTTT.